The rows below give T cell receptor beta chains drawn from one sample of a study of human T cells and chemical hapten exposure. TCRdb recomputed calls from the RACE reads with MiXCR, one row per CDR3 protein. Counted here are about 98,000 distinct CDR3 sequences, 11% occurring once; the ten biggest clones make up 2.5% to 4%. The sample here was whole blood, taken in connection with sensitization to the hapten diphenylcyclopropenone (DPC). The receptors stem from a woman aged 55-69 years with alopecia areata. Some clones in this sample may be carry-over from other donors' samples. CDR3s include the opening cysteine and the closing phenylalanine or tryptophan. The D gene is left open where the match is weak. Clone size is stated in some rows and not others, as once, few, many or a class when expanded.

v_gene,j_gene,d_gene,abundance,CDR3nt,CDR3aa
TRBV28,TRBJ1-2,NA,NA,TGTGCCAGCAGTTTAGGTTCGGGGGGGACTAACTATGGCTACACCTTC,CASSLGSGGTNYGYTF
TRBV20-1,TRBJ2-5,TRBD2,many,TGCAGTGCCAACCACAGACTAGCGGTTCAAGAGACCCAGTACTTC,CSANHRLAVQETQYF
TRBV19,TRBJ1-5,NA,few,TGTGCCAGTAGTATAGCCAGGGGCAATCAGCCCCAGCATTTT,CASSIARGNQPQHF
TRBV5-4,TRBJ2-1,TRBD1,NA,TGTGCCAGCAGCACGGGACAGGCCCACAATGAGCAGTTCTTC,CASSTGQAHNEQFF
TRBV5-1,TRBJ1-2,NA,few,TGCGCCAGCAGCTTTGGTGAGGGCATAGCTAACTATGGCTACACCTTC,CASSFGEGIANYGYTF
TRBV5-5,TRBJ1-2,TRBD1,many,TGTGCCAGCAGCCCCTCGGACAGGAGGAGTGGCTACACCTTC,CASSPSDRRSGYTF
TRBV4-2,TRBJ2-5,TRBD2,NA,TGTGCCAGCAGCCAAGATGAGACTAGCGTGTTGGAGACCCAGTACTTC,CASSQDETSVLETQYF
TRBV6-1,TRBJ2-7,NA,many,TGTGCCAGCAGTGACAAGGGGGACTACGAGCAGTACTTC,CASSDKGDYEQYF
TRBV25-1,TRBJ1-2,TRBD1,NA,TGTGCCAGCTACTTAACAGGGGACGGCTACACCTTC,CASYLTGDGYTF
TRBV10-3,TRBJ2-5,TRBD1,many,TGTGCCATCAGTGTTATGGGGGACAGGGGATCAGAGACCCAGTACTTC,CAISVMGDRGSETQYF
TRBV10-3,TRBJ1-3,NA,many,TGTGCCATCAGTCCCGACTTCTCTGGAAACACCATATATTTT,CAISPDFSGNTIYF
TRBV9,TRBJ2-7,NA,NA,TGTGCCAGCAGCGTAGCTGACCCCCCTTTCGACGAGCAGTACTTC,CASSVADPPFDEQYF
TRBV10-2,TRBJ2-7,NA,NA,TGCGCCAGCAGTGGGTCAGCAGGGATCTACGAGCAGTACTTC,CASSGSAGIYEQYF
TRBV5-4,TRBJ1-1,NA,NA,TGTGCCAGCAGCTTACAGGAGGACACTGAAGCTTTCTTT,CASSLQEDTEAFF
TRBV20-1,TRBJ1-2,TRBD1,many,TGCAGTGCTAGAGGGACAGGCGTCCAGGGCACCGACGGGGCAATCTATGGCTACACCTTC,CSARGTGVQGTDGAIYGYTF
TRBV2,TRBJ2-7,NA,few,TGTGCCAGCAGTGAAGATAATAGAGACTACGAGCAGTACTTC,CASSEDNRDYEQYF
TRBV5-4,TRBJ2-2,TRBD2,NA,TGTGCCAGCAGCTTTGGGACTAGCGGGGCGAACACCGGGGAGCTGTTTTTT,CASSFGTSGANTGELFF
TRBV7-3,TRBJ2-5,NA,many,TGTGCCAGCAGCCAGGGGATTTTAGAAGAGACCCAGTACTTC,CASSQGILEETQYF
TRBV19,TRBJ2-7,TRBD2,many,TGTGCCAGTAGTTCGACTAGCGGGGTGTACGAGCAGTACTTC,CASSSTSGVYEQYF
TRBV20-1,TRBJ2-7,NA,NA,TGCAGTGCTAGTGCTCATACAACCTACGAGCAGTACTTC,CSASAHTTYEQYF
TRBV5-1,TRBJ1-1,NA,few,TGCGCCAGCAGCTTGGTGGGACAAAACACTGAAGCTTTCTTT,CASSLVGQNTEAFF
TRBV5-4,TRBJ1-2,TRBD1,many,TGTGCCAGCAGCCCCTCCACCGGGACAGGGGATGGCTACACCTTC,CASSPSTGTGDGYTF
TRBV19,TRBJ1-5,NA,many,TGTGCCAGTAGTATATCCGGGAAGGACAATCAGCCCCAGCATTTT,CASSISGKDNQPQHF
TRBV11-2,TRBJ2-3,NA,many,TGTGCCAGCAGTTTGGGGCTAGCAGATACGCAGTATTTT,CASSLGLADTQYF
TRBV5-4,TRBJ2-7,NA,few,TGTGCCAGCAGCTTAGGTCTGTACTACGAGCAGTACTTC,CASSLGLYYEQYF
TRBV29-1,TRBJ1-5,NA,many,TGCAGCGTTGGCAGTAGCAATCAGCCCCAGCATTTT,CSVGSSNQPQHF
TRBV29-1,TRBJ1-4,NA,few,TGCAGCGTTGACCCACAGGGATACGGTGAAAAACTGTTTTTT,CSVDPQGYGEKLFF
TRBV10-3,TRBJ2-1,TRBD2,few,TGTGCCATCAAGCTAGCGGGGGGACCATACAATGAGCAGTTCTTC,CAIKLAGGPYNEQFF
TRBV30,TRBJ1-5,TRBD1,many,TGTGCCTGGAGTGTACGGGGACAGGGCTACCAGCCCCAGCATTTT,CAWSVRGQGYQPQHF
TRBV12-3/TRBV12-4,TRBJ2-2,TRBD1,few,TGTGCCAGCAGTCCGATAGAGGGACAGGCGGCGAACACCGGGGAGCTGTTTTTT,CASSPIEGQAANTGELFF
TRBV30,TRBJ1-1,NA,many,TGTGCCTGGACGTTCGGGACTGAAGCTTTCTTT,CAWTFGTEAFF
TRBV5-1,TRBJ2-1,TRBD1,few,TGCGCCAGCAGCGCGCACGTAGGGACAGGGGTCGTCAATGAGCAGTTCTTC,CASSAHVGTGVVNEQFF
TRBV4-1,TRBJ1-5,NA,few,TGCGCCAGCAGCCAACCGGACAGACCTCAGCCCCAGCATTTT,CASSQPDRPQPQHF
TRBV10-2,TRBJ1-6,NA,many,TGCGCCAGCAGAGACACCCCGCGAGGGTCACCCCTCCACTTT,CASRDTPRGSPLHF
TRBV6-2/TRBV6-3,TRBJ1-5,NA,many,TGTGCCAGCAGTTCGTACGCAGATCAGCCCCAGCATTTT,CASSSYADQPQHF
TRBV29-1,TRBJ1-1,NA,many,TGCAGCGTTGGGCCCATTGAAGCTTTCTTT,CSVGPIEAFF
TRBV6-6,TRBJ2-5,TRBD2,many,TGTGCCAGCAGCCGGGGGGCTAGCGGGGCAGCCATCGAGACCCAGTACTTC,CASSRGASGAAIETQYF
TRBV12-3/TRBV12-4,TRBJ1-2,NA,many,TGTGCCAGCAGTTTGCGAGGAGACGGTGGCTACACCTTC,CASSLRGDGGYTF
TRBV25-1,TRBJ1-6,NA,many,TGTGCCAGCAGTGAGTGGCGGGATGGTAATTCACCCCTCCACTTT,CASSEWRDGNSPLHF
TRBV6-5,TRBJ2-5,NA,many,TGTGCCAGCAGTTACTCCTTAGGGAACTCAGAGACCCAGTACTTC,CASSYSLGNSETQYF
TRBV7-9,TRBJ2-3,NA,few,TGTGCCAGCAGCACGAGCGGCGGGGAGCGCACAGATACGCAGTATTTT,CASSTSGGERTDTQYF
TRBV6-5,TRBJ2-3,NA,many,TGTGCCAGCAGGCCCCTAGGGAACACAGATACGCAGTATTTT,CASRPLGNTDTQYF
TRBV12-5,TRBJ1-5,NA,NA,TGTGCTAGTCCCCGCCGTTGCCCTACAGGTCACTGGGAGCCCCAGCATTTT,CASPRRCPTGHWEPQHF
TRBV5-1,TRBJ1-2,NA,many,TGCGCCAGCAGCTTGATCATGAACTATGGCTACACCTTC,CASSLIMNYGYTF
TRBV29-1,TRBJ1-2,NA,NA,TGCAGCGGTTGGGCAGAGTTTAACTATGGCTACACCTTC,CSGWAEFNYGYTF
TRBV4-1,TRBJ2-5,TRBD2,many,TGCGCCAGCAGCCACCCCGGACTAGCGGGGGGGCCGGGAGCGGAGACCCAGTACTTC,CASSHPGLAGGPGAETQYF
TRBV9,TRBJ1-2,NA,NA,TGTGCCAGCAGCGTAGGAGTGACAGAGCGGGATGGCTACACCTTC,CASSVGVTERDGYTF
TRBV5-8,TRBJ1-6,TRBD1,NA,TGTGCCAGCAGCGTTACAGGGGGGCCCCTCCACTTT,CASSVTGGPLHF